The 9 T cell receptor beta chains given below trace back to one sample, sequenced in a study of blood T cell repertoires in COVID-19. TCRdb's copy holds only in-frame clones and misses some; the assay was immunoSEQ multiplex PCR. The sample includes some 400,000 clones, approximately 87% seen only once; the top ten take roughly 2.1%. Sequenced: peripheral blood. The receptors come from a woman aged 60-75 years with COVID-19, enrolled during active disease.

V gene TRBV19 combines with J gene TRBJ2-4, with 8 bases aligning to TRBD1. The CDR3 extends over 11 amino acids. V shed 7 bases, J shed 11 bases, and the junction held 4 bases outside the gene matches. Germline CDR1 reads LNHDA; CDR2 reads SQIVND (reference sequence). CDR3 region: CASTDRGVQYF. Written as DNA, the CDR3 is TGTGCCAGTACCGACAGGGGTGTTCAGTACTTC.

The chain uses TRBV11-1 and TRBJ2-5; possible D gene TRBD1, 5 bases. There are 15 residues in the CDR3. Trimming removed 5 bases from V and 0 bases from J, with 13 bases in between. CDR1 and CDR2 from the germline V gene are SGHAT and FQDESV (reference sequence). CDR3 nucleotide sequence: TGTGCCAGCAGCCCGTCAGGCAGGGACCAAGAGACCCAGTACTTC. This codes for CASSPSGRDQETQYF.

The chain recombines TRBV7-3 with TRBJ2-5, with D perhaps TRBD2 (6 bases). From germline, CDR1 is SGHTA and CDR2 FQGTGA. CDR3 length: 13 amino acids. Trimming took 7 bases from V and 5 from J, leaving 14 bases between them. CDR3: CASMRGPGETQYF. The CDR3 DNA sequence: TGTGCCAGCATGCGGGGTCCGGGGGAGACCCAGTACTTC.

The chain carries TRBV4-1 and TRBJ1-4, with 7 bases lining up with TRBD1. This CDR3 has 13 amino acids. With 5 bases clipped from V and 7 bases from J, the junction kept 4 bases outside the gene matches. Looked up from germline, CDR1 is MGHRA and CDR2 is YSYEKL. The CDR3 nucleotides are TGCGCCAGCAGCTCCCGACAGGGTGAAAAACTGTTTTTT. Translation: CASSSRQGEKLFF.

The CDR3 DNA is TGTGCCAGCAGTTCCCGGAGGAGTTCACCCCTCCACTTT. Translation gives CASSSRRSSPLHF. The chain recombines TRBV27 with TRBJ1-6, with D unclear. The CDR3 is 13 residues long. From germline, CDR1 is MNHEY and CDR2 SMNVEV (reference sequence). V dropped 4 bases and J dropped 9 bases, with 10 bases sitting between them.

J is TRBJ1-1 and V is TRBV7-9, with D hard to call. The germline V gene has CDR1 SEHNR and CDR2 FQNEAQ (reference sequence). The CDR3 spans 14 residues. The germline V and J ends were trimmed by 11 bases and 6 bases, with 22 bases remaining between them. The CDR3 sequence: CAQTIREPTSEAFF. DNA of the CDR3: TGTGCCCAAACGATCCGGGAGCCAACGTCTGAAGCTTTCTTT.

This chain uses TRBV5-1 with TRBJ1-6; D perhaps matches TRBD1 (6 bases). Per the germline V gene, CDR1 is SGHRS and CDR2 is YFSETQ. This CDR3 comprises 18 residues. The V and J ends lost 4 bases and 0 bases respectively, with 17 bases between them. The CDR3 coding sequence is TGCGCCAGCAGCGTCACCGGGGGGCCTAGCTCCTATAATTCACCCCTCCACTTT. It codes for CASSVTGGPSSYNSPLHF.

This sequence joins TRBV29-1 and TRBJ2-3, with 16 bases that match TRBD2. V lost 6 bases, J lost 6 bases, and 6 bases stayed unmatched. The CDR3 extends over 15 amino acids. Germline V gene lookup returns CDR1 SQVTM and CDR2 ANQGSEA. Here the CDR3 reads CSVGTSGGALDTQYF. The CDR3, as DNA: TGCAGCGTCGGGACTAGCGGGGGGGCACTGGATACGCAGTATTTT.

V gene TRBV3-1 (or the pseudogene TRBV3-2) combines with J gene TRBJ2-1; D is possibly TRBD1 (6 bases). CDR3 length: 15 residues. The V end was cut by 1 base, the J end by 7 bases, with 14 bases between. The germline CDR1 and CDR2 sequences are LGHDT and YNNKEL (reference sequence). DNA of the CDR3: TGTGCCAGCAGCCAAGCCTGGGACATCAGAAATGAGCAGTTCTTC. Its protein is CASSQAWDIRNEQFF.